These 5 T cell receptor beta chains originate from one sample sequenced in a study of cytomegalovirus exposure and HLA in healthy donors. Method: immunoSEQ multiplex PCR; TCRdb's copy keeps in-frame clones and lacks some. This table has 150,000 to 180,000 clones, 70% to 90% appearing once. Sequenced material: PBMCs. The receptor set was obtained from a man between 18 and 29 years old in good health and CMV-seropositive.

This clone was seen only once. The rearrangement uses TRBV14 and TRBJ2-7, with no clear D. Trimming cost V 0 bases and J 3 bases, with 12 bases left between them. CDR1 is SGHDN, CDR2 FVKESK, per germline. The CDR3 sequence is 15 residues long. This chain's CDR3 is CASSQERSPIYEQYF. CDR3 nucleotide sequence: TGTGCCAGCAGCCAAGAGCGGTCACCGATCTACGAGCAGTACTTC.

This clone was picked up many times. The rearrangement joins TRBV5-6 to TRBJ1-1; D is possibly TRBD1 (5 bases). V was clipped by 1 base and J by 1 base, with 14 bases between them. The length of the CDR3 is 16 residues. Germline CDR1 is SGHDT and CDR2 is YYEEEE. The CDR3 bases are TGTGCCAGCAGCTTGTGGGGAGCCGGGGGGAACACTGAAGCTTTCTTT. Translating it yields CASSLWGAGGNTEAFF.

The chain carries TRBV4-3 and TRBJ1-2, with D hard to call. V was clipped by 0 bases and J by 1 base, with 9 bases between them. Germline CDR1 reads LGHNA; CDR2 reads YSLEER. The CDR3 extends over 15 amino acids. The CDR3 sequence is CASSQEWRDNYGYTF. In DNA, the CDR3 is TGCGCCAGCAGCCAAGAGTGGCGGGATAACTATGGCTACACCTTC.

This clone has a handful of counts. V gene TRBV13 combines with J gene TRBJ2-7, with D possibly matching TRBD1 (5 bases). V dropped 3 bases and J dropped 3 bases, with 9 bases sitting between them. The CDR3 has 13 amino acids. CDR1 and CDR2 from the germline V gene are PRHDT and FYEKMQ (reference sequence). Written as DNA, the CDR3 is TGTGCCAGCAGCTTCGGCAGGGACTACGAGCAGTACTTC. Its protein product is CASSFGRDYEQYF.

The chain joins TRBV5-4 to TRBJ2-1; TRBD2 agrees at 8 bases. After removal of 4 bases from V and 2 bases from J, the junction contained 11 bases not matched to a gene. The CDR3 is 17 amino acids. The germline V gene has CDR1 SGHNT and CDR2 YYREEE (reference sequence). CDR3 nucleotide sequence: TGTGCCAGCAGCGGGCACGGGAGGGCCGGGACCTACAATGAGCAGTTCTTC. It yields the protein CASSGHGRAGTYNEQFF.